Listed here are 2 T cell receptor beta chains from one sample, sequenced in a study of shared clonotypes between healthy human individuals. Clones were sequenced by immunoSEQ multiplex PCR, and TCRdb holds only the in-frame ones, with some missing. The sample lists roughly 2 million clones; approximately 94% were seen once. Sequences were obtained from naive CD4+ T cells sorted from blood. The subset here: CD45RA+ positively selected. These TCRs come from a young man in good health.

The chain uses TRBV19 and TRBJ1-4; 7 bases fit TRBD1. V shed 0 bases, J shed 7 bases, and the junction held 5 bases outside the gene matches. The CDR3 is 15 amino acids. From germline, CDR1 is LNHDA and CDR2 SQIVND (reference sequence). The CDR3 loop is CASSIDRQGGEKLFF. The CDR3 DNA is TGTGCCAGTAGTATAGATCGACAGGGTGGTGAAAAACTGTTTTTT.

The chain is built from TRBV4-3 and TRBJ1-4, with D perhaps matching TRBD1 (5 bases). The ends were cut back, 3 bases at V and 8 bases at J, with 10 bases in the middle. Looked up from germline, CDR1 is LGHNA and CDR2 is YSLEER. The CDR3 extends over 13 amino acids. Here the CDR3 DNA reads TGCGCCAGCAGCCAGCCCCAGGGAGAAAAACTGTTTTTT. Its translation is CASSQPQGEKLFF.